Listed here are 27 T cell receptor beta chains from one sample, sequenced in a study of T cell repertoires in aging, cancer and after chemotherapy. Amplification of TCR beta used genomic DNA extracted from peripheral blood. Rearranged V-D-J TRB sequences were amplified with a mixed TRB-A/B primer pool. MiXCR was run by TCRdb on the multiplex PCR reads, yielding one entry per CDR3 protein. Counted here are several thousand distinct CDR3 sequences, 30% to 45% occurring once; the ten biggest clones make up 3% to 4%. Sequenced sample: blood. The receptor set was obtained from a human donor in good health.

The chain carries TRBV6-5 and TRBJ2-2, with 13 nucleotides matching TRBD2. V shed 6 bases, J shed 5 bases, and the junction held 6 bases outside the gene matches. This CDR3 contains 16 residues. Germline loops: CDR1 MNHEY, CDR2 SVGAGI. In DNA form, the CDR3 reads TGTGCCAGCAGCCTAGGACTAGCGGGAGAAACCGGGGAGCTGTTTTTT. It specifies CASSLGLAGETGELFF.

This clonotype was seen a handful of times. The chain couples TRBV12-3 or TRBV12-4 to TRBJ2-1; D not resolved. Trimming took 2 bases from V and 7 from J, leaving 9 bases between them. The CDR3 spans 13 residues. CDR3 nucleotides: TGTGCCAGCAGTTTAAACCGATGGAATGAGCAGTTCTTC. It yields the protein CASSLNRWNEQFF.

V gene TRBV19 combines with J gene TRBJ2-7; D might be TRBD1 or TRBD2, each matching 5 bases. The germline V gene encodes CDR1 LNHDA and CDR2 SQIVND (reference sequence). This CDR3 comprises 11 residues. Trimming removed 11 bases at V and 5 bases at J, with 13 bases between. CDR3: CASRLGDEQYF. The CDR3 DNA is TGTGCCTCCCGGTTGGGGGACGAGCAGTACTTC.

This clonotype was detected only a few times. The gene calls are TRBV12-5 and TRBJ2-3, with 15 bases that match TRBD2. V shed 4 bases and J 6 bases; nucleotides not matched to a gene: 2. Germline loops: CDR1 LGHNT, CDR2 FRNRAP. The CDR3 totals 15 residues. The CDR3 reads CASGWGLAGGDTQYF. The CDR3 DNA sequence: TGTGCTAGTGGTTGGGGACTAGCGGGAGGTGATACGCAGTATTTT.

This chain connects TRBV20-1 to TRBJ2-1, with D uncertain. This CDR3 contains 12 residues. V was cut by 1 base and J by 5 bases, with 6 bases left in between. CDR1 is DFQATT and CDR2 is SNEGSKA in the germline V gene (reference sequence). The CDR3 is CSARVDNNEQFF. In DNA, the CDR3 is TGCAGTGCTAGAGTAGACAACAATGAGCAGTTCTTC.

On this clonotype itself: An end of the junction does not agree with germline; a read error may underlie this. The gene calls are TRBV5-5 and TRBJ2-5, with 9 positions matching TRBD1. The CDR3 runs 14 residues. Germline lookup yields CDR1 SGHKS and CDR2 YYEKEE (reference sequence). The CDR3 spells CTSSEQGAGETQYF. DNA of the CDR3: TGTACCAGCAGTGAACAGGGGGCCGGGGAGACCCAGTACTTC.

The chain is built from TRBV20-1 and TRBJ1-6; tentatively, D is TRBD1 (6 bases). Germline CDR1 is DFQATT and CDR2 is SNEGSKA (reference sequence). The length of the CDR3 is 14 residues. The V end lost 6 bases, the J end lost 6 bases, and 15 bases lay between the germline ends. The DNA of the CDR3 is TGCAGTGCAGGGGGGGCAGGTAGTAATTCACCCCTCCACTTT. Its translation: CSAGGAGSNSPLHF.

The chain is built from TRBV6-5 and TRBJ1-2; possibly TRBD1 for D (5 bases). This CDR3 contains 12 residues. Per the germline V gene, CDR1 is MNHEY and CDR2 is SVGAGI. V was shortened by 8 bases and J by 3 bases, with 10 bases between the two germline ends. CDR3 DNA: TGTGCCAGCTATCGAGGGGACTATGGCTACACCTTC. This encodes CASYRGDYGYTF.

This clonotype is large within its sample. This CDR3 reads CSVALRAGELFF. The CDR3 coding sequence is TGCAGCGTTGCCCTCAGGGCCGGGGAGCTGTTTTTT. V and J are TRBV29-1 and TRBJ2-2; weak D call: TRBD1 (5 bases). Germline V gene sequence: CDR1 SQVTM, CDR2 ANQGSEA. Between the trimmed V and J ends, which lost 4 bases and 6 bases, there was a span of 9 bases. The CDR3 has 12 amino acids.

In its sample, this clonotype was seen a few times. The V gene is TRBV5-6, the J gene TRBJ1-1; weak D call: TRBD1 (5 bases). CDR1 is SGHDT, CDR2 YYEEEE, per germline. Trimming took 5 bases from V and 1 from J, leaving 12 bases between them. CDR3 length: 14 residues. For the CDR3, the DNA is TGTGCCAGCAGTCCGAGGGGCGGGAACACTGAAGCTTTCTTT. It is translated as CASSPRGGNTEAFF.

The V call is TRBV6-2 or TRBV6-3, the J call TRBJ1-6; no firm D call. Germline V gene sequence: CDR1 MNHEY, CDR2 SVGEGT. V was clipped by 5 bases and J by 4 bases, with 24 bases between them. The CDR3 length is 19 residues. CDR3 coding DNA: TGTGCCAGCAGTAGGAACATGGGAGGTATTTCAAGATATAATTCACCCCTCCACTTT. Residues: CASSRNMGGISRYNSPLHF.

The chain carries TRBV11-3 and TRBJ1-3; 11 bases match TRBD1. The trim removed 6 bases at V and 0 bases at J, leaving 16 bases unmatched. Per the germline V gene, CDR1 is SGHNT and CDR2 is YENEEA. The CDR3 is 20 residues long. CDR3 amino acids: CASRSTTGTGGSYSGNTIYF. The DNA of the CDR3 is TGTGCCAGCAGGTCGACTACCGGGACAGGGGGTTCCTACTCTGGAAACACCATATATTTT.

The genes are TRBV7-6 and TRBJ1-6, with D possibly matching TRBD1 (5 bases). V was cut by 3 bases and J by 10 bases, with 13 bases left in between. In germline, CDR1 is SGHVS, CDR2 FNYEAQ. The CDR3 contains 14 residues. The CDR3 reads CASSFDRVGSPLHF. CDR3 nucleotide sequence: TGTGCCAGCAGCTTCGACAGAGTAGGCTCACCCCTCCACTTT.

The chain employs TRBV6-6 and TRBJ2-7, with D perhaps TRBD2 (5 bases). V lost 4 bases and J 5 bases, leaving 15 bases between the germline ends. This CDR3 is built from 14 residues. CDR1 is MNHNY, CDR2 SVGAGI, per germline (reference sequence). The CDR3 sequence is CASSSYPLGDEQYF. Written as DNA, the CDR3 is TGTGCCAGCAGTTCCTACCCCTTGGGAGACGAGCAGTACTTC.

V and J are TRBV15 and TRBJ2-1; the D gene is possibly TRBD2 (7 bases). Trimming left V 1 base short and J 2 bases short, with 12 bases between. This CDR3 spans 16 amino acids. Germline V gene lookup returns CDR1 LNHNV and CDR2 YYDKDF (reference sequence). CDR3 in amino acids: CATSRAPGGPYNEQFF. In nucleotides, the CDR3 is TGTGCCACCAGCAGAGCTCCCGGGGGGCCCTACAATGAGCAGTTCTTC.

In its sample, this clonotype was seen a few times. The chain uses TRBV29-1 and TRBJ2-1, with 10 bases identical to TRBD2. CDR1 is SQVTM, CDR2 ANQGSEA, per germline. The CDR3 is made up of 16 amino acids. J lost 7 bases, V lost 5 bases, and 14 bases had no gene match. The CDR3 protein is CSVNLGAGGIKNEQFF. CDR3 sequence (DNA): TGCAGCGTTAACCTAGGAGCGGGAGGGATCAAAAATGAGCAGTTCTTC.

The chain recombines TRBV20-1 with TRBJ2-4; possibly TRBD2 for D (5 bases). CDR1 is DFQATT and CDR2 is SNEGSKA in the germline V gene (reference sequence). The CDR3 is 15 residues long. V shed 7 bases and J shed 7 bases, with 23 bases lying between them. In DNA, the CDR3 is TGCAGTGTCCGACCCCCGGGAAAACGTGGGAACATTCAGTACTTC. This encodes CSVRPPGKRGNIQYF.

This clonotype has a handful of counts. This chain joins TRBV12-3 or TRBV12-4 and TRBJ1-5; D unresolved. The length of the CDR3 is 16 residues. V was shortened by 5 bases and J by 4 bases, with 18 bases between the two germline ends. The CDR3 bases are TGTGCCAGCAGTGGTCCGAATATGTTCCTTAATCAGCCCCAGCATTTT. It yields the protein CASSGPNMFLNQPQHF.

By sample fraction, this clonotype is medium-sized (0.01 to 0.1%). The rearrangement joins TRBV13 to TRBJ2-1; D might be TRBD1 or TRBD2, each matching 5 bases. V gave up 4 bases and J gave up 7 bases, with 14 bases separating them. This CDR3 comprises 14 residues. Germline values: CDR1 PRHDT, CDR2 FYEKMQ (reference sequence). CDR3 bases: TGTGCCAGCAGCTCCGGGACGCAGGCAAATGAGCAGTTCTTC. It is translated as CASSSGTQANEQFF.

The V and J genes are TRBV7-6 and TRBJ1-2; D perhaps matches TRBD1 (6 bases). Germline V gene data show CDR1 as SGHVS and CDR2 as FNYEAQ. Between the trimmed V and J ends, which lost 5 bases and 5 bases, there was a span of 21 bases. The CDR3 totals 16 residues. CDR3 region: CASSRGGRIGNYGYTF. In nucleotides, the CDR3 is TGTGCCAGCAGCCGTGGGGGGCGAATTGGAAATTATGGCTACACCTTC.

The CDR3 DNA reads TGCAGCGTTACGGCAGGGGCTGTGGGCACTGAAGCTTTCTTT. Translation: CSVTAGAVGTEAFF. This rearrangement joins TRBV29-1 to TRBJ1-1; D may be TRBD1 (6 bases). The CDR3 loop spans 14 amino acids. V was pared by 5 bases and J by 4 bases, with 17 bases between. The germline V gene has CDR1 SQVTM and CDR2 ANQGSEA.

The CDR3 here is CASSTGYEQYF. The CDR3 nucleotides are TGTGCCAGCAGTACAGGTTACGAGCAGTACTTC. The chain couples TRBV27 to TRBJ2-7, with a possible D match to TRBD1 (5 bases). This CDR3 is built from 11 residues. V lost 5 bases to trimming and J lost 4 bases, with 6 bases between them. Looked up from germline, CDR1 is MNHEY and CDR2 is SMNVEV (reference sequence).

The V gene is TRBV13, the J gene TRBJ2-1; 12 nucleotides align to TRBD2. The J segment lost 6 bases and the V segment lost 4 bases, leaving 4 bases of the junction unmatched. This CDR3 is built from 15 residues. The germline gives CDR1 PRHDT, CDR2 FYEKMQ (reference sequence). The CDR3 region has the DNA TGTGCCAGCAGCTCCCGACTAGCGGGAGTCAATGAGCAGTTCTTC. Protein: CASSSRLAGVNEQFF. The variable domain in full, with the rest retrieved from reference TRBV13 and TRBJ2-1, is AAGVIQSPRHLIKEKRETATLKCYPIPRHDTVYWYQQGPGQDPQFLISFYEKMQSDKGSIPDRFSAQQFSDYHSELNMSSLELGDSALYFCASSSRLAGVNEQFFGPGTRLTVL.

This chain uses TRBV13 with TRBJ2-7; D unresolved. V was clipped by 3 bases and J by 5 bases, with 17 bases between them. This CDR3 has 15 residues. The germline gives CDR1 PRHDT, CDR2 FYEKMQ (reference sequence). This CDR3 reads CASSFMSWYGDEQYF. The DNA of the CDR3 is TGTGCCAGCAGCTTTATGTCCTGGTATGGTGACGAGCAGTACTTC.

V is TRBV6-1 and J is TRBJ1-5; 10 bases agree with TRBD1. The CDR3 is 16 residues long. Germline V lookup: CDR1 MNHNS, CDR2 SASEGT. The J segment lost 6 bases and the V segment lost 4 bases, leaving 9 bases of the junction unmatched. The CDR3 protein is CASSGGTGARSQPQHF. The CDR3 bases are TGTGCCAGCAGTGGGGGGACAGGGGCACGGTCTCAGCCCCAGCATTTT.

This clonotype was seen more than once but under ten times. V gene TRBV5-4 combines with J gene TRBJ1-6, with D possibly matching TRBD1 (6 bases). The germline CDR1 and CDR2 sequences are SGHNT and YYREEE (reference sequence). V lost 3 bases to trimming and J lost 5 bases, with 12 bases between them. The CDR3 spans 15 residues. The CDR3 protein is CASSYQGLNNSPLHF. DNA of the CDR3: TGTGCCAGCAGCTACCAGGGGTTAAATAATTCACCCCTCCACTTT.

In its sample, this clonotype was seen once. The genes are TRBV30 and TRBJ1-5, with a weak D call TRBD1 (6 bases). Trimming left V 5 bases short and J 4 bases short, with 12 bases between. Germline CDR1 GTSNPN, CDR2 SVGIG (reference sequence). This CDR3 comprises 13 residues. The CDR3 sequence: CAWANRENQPQHF. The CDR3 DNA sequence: TGTGCCTGGGCCAACAGGGAGAATCAGCCCCAGCATTTT.